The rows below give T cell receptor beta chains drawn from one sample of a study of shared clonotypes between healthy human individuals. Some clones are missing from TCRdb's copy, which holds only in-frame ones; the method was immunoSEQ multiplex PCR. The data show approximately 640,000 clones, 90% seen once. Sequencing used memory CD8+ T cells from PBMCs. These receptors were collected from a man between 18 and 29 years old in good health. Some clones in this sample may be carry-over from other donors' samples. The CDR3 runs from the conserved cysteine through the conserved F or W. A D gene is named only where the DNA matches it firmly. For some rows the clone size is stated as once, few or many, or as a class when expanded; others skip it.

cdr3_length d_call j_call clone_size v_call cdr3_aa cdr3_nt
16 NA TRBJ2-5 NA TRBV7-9 CASSFTPGHGQETQYF TGTGCCAGCAGCTTCACACCGGGACATGGACAGGAGACCCAGTACTTC
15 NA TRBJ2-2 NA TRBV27 CASSDTYSNTGELFF TGTGCCAGCAGTGACACCTATTCGAACACCGGGGAGCTGTTTTTT
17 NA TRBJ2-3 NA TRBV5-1 CASSLAGLPRGTDTQYF TGCGCCAGCAGCTTGGCGGGACTGCCCAGGGGCACAGATACGCAGTATTTT
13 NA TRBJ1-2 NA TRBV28 CASRKGGVLGYTF TGTGCCAGCCGAAAGGGGGGCGTTCTCGGCTACACCTTC
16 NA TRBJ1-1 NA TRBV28 CASSFEPENLNTEAFF TGTGCCAGCAGTTTTGAGCCGGAAAACTTGAACACTGAAGCTTTCTTT
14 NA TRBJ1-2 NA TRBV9 CASSVGKILDGYTF TGTGCCAGCAGCGTAGGAAAGATTTTGGATGGCTACACCTTC
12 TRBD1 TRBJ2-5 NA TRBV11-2 CASSQGVETQYF TGTGCCAGCAGCCAGGGGGTAGAGACCCAGTACTTC
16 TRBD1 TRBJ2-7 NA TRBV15 CATSRVPGTGSHEQYF TGTGCCACCAGCAGAGTTCCTGGGACAGGGTCCCACGAGCAGTACTTC
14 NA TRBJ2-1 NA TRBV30 CAWNLVGSYNEQFF TGTGCCTGGAATCTGGTGGGCTCCTACAATGAGCAGTTCTTC
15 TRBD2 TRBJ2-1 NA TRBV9 CASSRGSGSGNEQFF TGTGCCAGCAGCCGCGGAAGCGGGAGTGGCAATGAGCAGTTCTTC
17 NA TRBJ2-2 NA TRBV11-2 CASSLEQWDEVPGELFF TGTGCCAGCAGCTTAGAGCAGTGGGATGAGGTACCCGGGGAGCTGTTTTTT
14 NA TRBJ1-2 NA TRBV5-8 CASSLPRPRDGYTF TGTGCCAGCAGCTTGCCGAGGCCACGGGATGGCTACACCTTC
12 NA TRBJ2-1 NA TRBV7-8 CASSLLASEQFF TGTGCCAGCAGCTTACTAGCTAGCGAGCAGTTCTTC
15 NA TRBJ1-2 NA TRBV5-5 CASSLVAPPNYGYTF TGTGCCAGCAGCTTGGTGGCACCACCTAACTATGGCTACACCTTC
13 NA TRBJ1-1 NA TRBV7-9 CASSLGGMPEAFF TGTGCCAGCAGCTTAGGTGGGATGCCTGAAGCTTTCTTT
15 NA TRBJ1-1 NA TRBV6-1 CASRDVFYSNTEAFF TGTGCCAGCAGGGACGTATTTTACTCGAACACTGAAGCTTTCTTT
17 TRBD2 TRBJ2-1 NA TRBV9 CASSGTSGRASYNEQFF TGTGCCAGCAGCGGAACTAGCGGGAGGGCCTCCTACAATGAGCAGTTCTTC
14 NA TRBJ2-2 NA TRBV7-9 CASSLGAFPGELFF TGTGCCAGCAGCTTGGGGGCTTTCCCCGGGGAGCTGTTTTTT
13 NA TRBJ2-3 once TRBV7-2 CASSFSSVDTQYF TGTGCCAGCAGCTTTTCTAGCGTGGATACGCAGTATTTT
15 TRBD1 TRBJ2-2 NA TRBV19 CASSPQTGYTGELFF TGTGCCAGTAGCCCACAGACAGGGTACACCGGGGAGCTGTTTTTT
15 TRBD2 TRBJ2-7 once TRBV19 CASSASGRASYEQYF TGTGCCAGTAGTGCAAGCGGGAGGGCCTCCTACGAGCAGTACTTC
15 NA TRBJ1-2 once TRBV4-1 CASSQVLSYDYGYTF TGCGCCAGCAGCCAAGTGCTATCCTACGACTATGGCTACACCTTC
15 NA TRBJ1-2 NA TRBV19 CASSIESASGYGYTF TGTGCCAGTAGTATTGAATCGGCTTCTGGCTATGGCTACACCTTC
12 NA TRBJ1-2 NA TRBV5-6 CASSLGLNGYTF TGTGCCAGCAGCCTGGGACTGAATGGCTACACCTTC
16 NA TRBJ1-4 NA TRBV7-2 CASSPHNSATNEKLFF TGTGCCAGCAGCCCTCACAACAGCGCAACTAATGAAAAACTGTTTTTT
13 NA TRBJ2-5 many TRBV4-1 CASSQVLRETQYF TGCGCCAGCAGCCAAGTCCTTCGCGAGACCCAGTACTTC
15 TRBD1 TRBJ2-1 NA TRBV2 CASSARDRGYNEQFF TGTGCCAGCAGTGCCCGGGACAGGGGATATAATGAGCAGTTCTTC
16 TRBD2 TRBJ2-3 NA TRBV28 CASSVPTSGGLDTQYF TGTGCCAGCAGTGTCCCGACTAGCGGAGGTCTTGATACGCAGTATTTT